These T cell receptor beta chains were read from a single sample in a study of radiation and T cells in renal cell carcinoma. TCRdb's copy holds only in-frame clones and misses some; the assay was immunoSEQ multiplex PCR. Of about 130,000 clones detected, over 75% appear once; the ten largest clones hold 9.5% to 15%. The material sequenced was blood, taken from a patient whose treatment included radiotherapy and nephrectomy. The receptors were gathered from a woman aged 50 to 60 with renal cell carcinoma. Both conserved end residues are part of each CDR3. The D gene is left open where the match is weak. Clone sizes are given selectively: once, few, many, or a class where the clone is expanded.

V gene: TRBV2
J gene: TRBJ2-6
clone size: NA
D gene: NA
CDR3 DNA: TGTGCCAGCAGTGATCTTCAGGGGGGGACCAACGTCCTGACTTTC
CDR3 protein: CASSDLQGGTNVLTF

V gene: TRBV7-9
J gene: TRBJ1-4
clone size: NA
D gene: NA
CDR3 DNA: TGTGCCAGCAGCGTTTACTCAGGGAATGAAAAACTGTTTTTT
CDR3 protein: CASSVYSGNEKLFF

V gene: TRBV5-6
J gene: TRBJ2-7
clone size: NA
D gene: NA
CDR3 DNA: TGTGCCAGCAGCTTGGGTCGAGCCTACGAGCAGTACTTC
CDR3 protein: CASSLGRAYEQYF

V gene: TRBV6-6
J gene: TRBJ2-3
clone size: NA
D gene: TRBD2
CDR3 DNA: TGTGCCAGCAGCACGACTAGCGGGGGGGAAACAGATACGCAGTATTTT
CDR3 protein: CASSTTSGGETDTQYF

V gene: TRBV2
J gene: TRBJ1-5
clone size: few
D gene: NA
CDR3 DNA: TGTGCCAGCAGCCCGTTTGGGGAACAGCCCCAGCATTTT
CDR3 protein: CASSPFGEQPQHF

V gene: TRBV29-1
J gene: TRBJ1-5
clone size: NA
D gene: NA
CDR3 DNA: TGCAGCGTTGGATGGAGCAATCAGCCCCAGCATTTT
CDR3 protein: CSVGWSNQPQHF

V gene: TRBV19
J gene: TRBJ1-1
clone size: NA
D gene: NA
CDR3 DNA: TGTGCCAGTAGTAACAGGCTACCTCTGAACACTGAAGCTTTCTTT
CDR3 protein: CASSNRLPLNTEAFF

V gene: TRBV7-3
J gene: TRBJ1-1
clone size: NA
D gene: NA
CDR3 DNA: TGTGCCAGCAGCTTAACTAGGGATAGGAACACTGAAGCTTTCTTT
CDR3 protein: CASSLTRDRNTEAFF

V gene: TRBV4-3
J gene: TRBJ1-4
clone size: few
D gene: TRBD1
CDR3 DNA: TGCGCCAGCAGCCAGGAGACAGGGGGCTTAAGGTTACTGTTTTTT
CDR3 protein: CASSQETGGLRLLFF

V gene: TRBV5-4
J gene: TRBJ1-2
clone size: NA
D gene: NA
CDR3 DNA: TGTGCCAGCAGCGTGGACAGCAACTATGGCTACACCTTC
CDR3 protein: CASSVDSNYGYTF

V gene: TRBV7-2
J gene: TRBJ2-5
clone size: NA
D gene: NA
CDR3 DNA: TGTGCCAGCAGCTTAGGCCGGGGTCGGGATTGGGAGACCCAGTACTTC
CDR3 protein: CASSLGRGRDWETQYF

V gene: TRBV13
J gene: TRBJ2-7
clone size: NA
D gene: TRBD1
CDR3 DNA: TGTGCCAGCAGCGCTGACAGGGCGAACTACGAGCAGTACTTC
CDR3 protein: CASSADRANYEQYF

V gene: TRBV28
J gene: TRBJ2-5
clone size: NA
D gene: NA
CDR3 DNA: TGTGCCAGCAGTTCCCTATCTAAGACAAACCAAGAGACCCAGTACTTC
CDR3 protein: CASSSLSKTNQETQYF

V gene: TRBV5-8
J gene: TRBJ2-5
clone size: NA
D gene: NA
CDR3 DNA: TGTGCCAGCAGGATCCTTCTTGGGCGTCTCATCGAGACCCAGTACTTC
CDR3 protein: CASRILLGRLIETQYF

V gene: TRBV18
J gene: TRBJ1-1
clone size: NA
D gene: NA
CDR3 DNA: TGTGCCAGCTCACCTATGCTGGTTAACGGGGTGAACACTGAAGCTTTCTTT
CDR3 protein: CASSPMLVNGVNTEAFF

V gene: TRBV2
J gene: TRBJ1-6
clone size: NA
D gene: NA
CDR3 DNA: TGTGCCAGCACAGTGCGGGAACTCGGGGTCGGGGCTTCACCCCTCCACTTT
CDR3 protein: CASTVRELGVGASPLHF

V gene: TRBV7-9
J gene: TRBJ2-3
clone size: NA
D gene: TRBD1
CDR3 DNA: TGTGCCAGCAGCTCAACCGCCCTTCCGGGACAGGGTGAGGATACGCAGTATTTT
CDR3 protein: CASSSTALPGQGEDTQYF

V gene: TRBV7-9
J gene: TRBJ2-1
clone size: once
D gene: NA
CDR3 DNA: TGTGCCAGCGGAAGGTCCGGAGGAGGTTACAATGAGCAGTTCTTC
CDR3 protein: CASGRSGGGYNEQFF

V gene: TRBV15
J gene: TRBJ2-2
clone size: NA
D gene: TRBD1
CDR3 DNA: TGTGCCACCAGCAGGATGGGACAGGGGGCAACCGGGGAGCTGTTTTTT
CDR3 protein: CATSRMGQGATGELFF

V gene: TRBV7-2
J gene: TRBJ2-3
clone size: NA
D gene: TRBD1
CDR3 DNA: TGTGCCAGCAGCTTAATGACAGGGGTCACAGATACGCAGTATTTT
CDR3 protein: CASSLMTGVTDTQYF

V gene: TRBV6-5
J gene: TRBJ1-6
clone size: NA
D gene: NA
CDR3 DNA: TGTGCCAGCAAGGAGCCAAATCGCTATAATTCACCCCTCCACTTT
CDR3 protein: CASKEPNRYNSPLHF

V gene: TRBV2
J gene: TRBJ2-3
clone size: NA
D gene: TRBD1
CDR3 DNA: TGTGCCAGCAGTCACGACAGGGAATTCGCGTATTTT
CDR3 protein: CASSHDREFAYF

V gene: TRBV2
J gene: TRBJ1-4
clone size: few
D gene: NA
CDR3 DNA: TGTGCCAGCAGTGCCGAACTGGCTAATGAAAAACTGTTTTTT
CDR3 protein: CASSAELANEKLFF

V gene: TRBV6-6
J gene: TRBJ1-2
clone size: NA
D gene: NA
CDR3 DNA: TGTGCCAGCAGTTACTCGGGGTTTTCCTATGGCTACACCTTC
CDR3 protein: CASSYSGFSYGYTF

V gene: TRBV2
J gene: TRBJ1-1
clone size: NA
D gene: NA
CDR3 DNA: TGTGCCAGCAGTTACTCTCCCCCTAGCACTGAAGCTTTCTTT
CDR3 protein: CASSYSPPSTEAFF

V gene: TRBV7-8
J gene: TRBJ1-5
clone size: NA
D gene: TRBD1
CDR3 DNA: TGTGCCAGCAGCCGGACAGGGACCCAGCCCCAGCATTTT
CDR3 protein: CASSRTGTQPQHF

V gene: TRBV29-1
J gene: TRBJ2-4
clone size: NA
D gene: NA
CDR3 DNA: TGCAGCGGAGAGAATCTAGCCAAAAACATTCAGTACTTC
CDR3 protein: CSGENLAKNIQYF